This entry describes one TCR beta chain. The entry originates in a study of blood T cell repertoires in COVID-19. Study details: PBMCs, B-cell-depleted T cells, or T cells provided the cDNA or gDNA that made up the material.

This CDR3 region has 16 residues. V was pared by 2 bases and J by 0 bases, with 10 bases between. Germline assignment: CDR1 LNHDA and CDR2 SQIVND (reference sequence). The data were produced by immunoSEQ multiplex PCR, yet TCRdb's version contains in-frame clones alone and is incomplete. Seen here are 65,000 to 85,000 clones, less than 85% observed once, and the top ten hold 5.4%. This receptor was identified in a woman aged 80 or older with active or convalescent COVID-19. V and J are TRBV19 and TRBJ2-2, with TRBD1 as a possible D gene (6 bases). The sample comprised peripheral blood. CDR3 sequence: CASSIPRTANTGELFF. For the CDR3, the DNA is TGTGCCAGTAGTATACCGCGGACAGCGAACACCGGGGAGCTGTTTTTT.